This is a list of T cell receptor beta chains from one sample in a study of T-cell reconstitution after alpha-beta-depleted transplantation in children. TCRdb reprocessed the PCR reads via MiXCR and lists one record per CDR3 protein. The sample lists about 830,000 distinct CDR3 sequences; about 15% were seen once. The sequences come from PBMCs, mostly from graft donor cells, collected 360 days after TCRalphabeta/CD19-depleted stem cell transplant. All receptors derive from a male patient aged 10-17 years who had a stem cell transplant for acute lymphoblastic leukemia, so the T cells may come from the graft donor. Each CDR3 is given with its conserved first and last residue. Each record gives: clone size, V gene, D gene, J gene, CDR3 DNA, CDR3 protein. The D gene is left open where the match is weak. The listing skips clone size in some rows; elsewhere it reads once, few, many or a size class.

>.|TRBV19|TRBD1|TRBJ2-3
TGTGCCAGTAGTGACGGACAGGGGGGAGATACGCAGTATTTT
CASSDGQGGDTQYF
>.|TRBV3-1|.|TRBJ2-5
TGTGCCAGCAGCCAAGATCCAGGGACCCAAGAGACCCAGTACTTC
CASSQDPGTQETQYF
>.|TRBV12-5|.|TRBJ2-7
TGTGCTAGTGGTTTGGAGCCCTTTAAGTGGAGCATTTGGGGCAACGAGCAGTACTTC
CASGLEPFKWSIWGNEQYF
>few|TRBV11-2|.|TRBJ1-1
TGTGCCAGCAGCTTAGGGAGCTTCATGAACACTGAAGCTTTCTTT
CASSLGSFMNTEAFF
>.|TRBV4-1|TRBD2|TRBJ2-1
TGCGCCAGCAGCCAGCCGACTAGCGGGAGGTCCTACAATGAGCAGTTCTTC
CASSQPTSGRSYNEQFF
>.|TRBV4-2|.|TRBJ2-3
TGTGCCAGCAGTCAAAGCCTAGGGGGGGGCACAGATACGCAGTATTTT
CASSQSLGGGTDTQYF
>.|TRBV12-3/TRBV12-4|TRBD2|TRBJ2-3
TGTGCCAGCAGGAACCTTGGGACTAGCGTATCCACAGATACGCAGTATTTT
CASRNLGTSVSTDTQYF
>.|TRBV5-1|.|TRBJ2-7
TGCGCCAGCAGCTTGGGCCTGAGAGGGCCCTACGAGCAGTACTTC
CASSLGLRGPYEQYF
>.|TRBV5-1|TRBD1|TRBJ2-1
TGCGCCAGCAGAACGGGACAGACCTACAATGAGCAGTTCTTC
CASRTGQTYNEQFF
>.|TRBV29-1|TRBD1|TRBJ2-1
TGCAGCGTTACAAGACAGGGGGACAATGAGCAGTTCTTC
CSVTRQGDNEQFF
>few|TRBV12-5|TRBD2|TRBJ2-1
TGTGCTAGTGGTTCTACTGGGACTAGCGGCACCCTCTCCTACAATGAGCAGTTCTTC
CASGSTGTSGTLSYNEQFF
>.|TRBV12-3/TRBV12-4|.|TRBJ2-7
TGTGCCAGCAGCCCCTCCGTCAGGGCCGAGCAGTACTTC
CASSPSVRAEQYF
>.|TRBV7-3|.|TRBJ1-6
TGTGCCAGCAGCCCGGAGGACAGCCTGAATTCACCCCTCCACTTT
CASSPEDSLNSPLHF
>.|TRBV19|TRBD1|TRBJ2-3
TGTGCCAGTGATTCGGGACAGGGTACAGATACGCAGTATTTT
CASDSGQGTDTQYF
>.|TRBV27|.|TRBJ2-7
TGTGCCAGCAGTTTATGGGCAGGGGGGGTCTACGAGCAGTACTTC
CASSLWAGGVYEQYF
>.|TRBV24-1|.|TRBJ2-2
TGTGCCACCAGTGATTCCAGGGGACCCACCGGGGAGCTGTTTTTT
CATSDSRGPTGELFF
>.|TRBV11-2|TRBD1|TRBJ2-3
TGTGCCAGCAGGGTTCCGGGACAGGGAACAGATACGCAGTATTTT
CASRVPGQGTDTQYF
>few|TRBV15|.|TRBJ1-1
TGTGCCACCAGCAGAGGGGACATTATGAACACTGAAGCTTTCTTT
CATSRGDIMNTEAFF
>few|TRBV12-3/TRBV12-4|TRBD2|TRBJ2-1
TGTGCCAGCGGAGGGGGGATAGCGGGAGGCAGTGAGCAGTTCTTC
CASGGGIAGGSEQFF
>few|TRBV4-1|TRBD2|TRBJ2-5
TGCGCCAGCAGCCAAATAGGACTAGCGGCCCTCGGGGAGACCCAGTACTTC
CASSQIGLAALGETQYF
>many|TRBV5-1|.|TRBJ2-4
TGCGCCAGCAGCCTGAAAAACATTCAGTACTTC
CASSLKNIQYF
>few|TRBV13|.|TRBJ1-1
TGTGCCAGCAGCCTAAAAGGGTTCGGGGGTGCAGGTGAAGCTTTCTTT
CASSLKGFGGAGEAFF
>few|TRBV3-1|.|TRBJ2-4
TGTGCCAGCAGCCCAAGGATAGCCAAAAACATTCAGTACTTC
CASSPRIAKNIQYF
>few|TRBV5-1|.|TRBJ2-1
TGCGCCAGCAGCCTCCGACTTCAAAGTACACAGCAGTTCTTC
CASSLRLQSTQQFF
>.|TRBV25-1|.|TRBJ1-2
TGTGGTTCCCAAGCCGGGGTCGGCTATGGCTACACCTTC
CGSQAGVGYGYTF
>.|TRBV9|.|TRBJ2-3
TGTGCCAGCAGCTCCGGGAGTCGTAGCACAGATACGCAGTATTTT
CASSSGSRSTDTQYF
>.|TRBV28|TRBD1|TRBJ2-5
TGTGCCAGCAGTCTCCCCGGACAGGGAAGTCAAGAGACCCAGTACTTC
CASSLPGQGSQETQYF
>few|TRBV29-1|.|TRBJ1-2
TGCAGCGTTGAAGACACCGGGGAGCCCTATGGCTACACCTTC
CSVEDTGEPYGYTF
>many|TRBV5-1|.|TRBJ2-5
TGTGCCAGCTCATCAAACCAAGAGACCCAGTACTTC
CASSSNQETQYF
>many|TRBV29-1|.|TRBJ2-2
TGCAGCGTTCTAGACAGGATGAACACCGGGGAGCTGTTTTTT
CSVLDRMNTGELFF
>many|TRBV9|TRBD1|TRBJ1-2
TGTGCCAGCAGCGCGGGCCCCGGGACAGCTCATGGCTACACCTTC
CASSAGPGTAHGYTF